Listed below are T cell receptor beta chains from one sample, sequenced in a study of T cells in Graves' hyperthyroidism and ophthalmopathy. TCRdb re-called the multiplex PCR reads with MiXCR, one entry per CDR3 protein. Found here are 550,000 to 600,000 distinct CDR3 sequences, 16% of them singletons; the top ten hold under 20%. Sequencing was carried out using blood. Receptors originate from a woman between 18 and 30 years old with Graves' hyperthyroidism. Each CDR3 is given without its conserved first and last residue. The order of the fields is V gene, J gene, CDR3 protein.

>TRBV30|TRBJ2-7
AWMAGREQY
>TRBV20-1|TRBJ1-4
SASGGQGATNEKLF
>TRBV15|TRBJ1-1
ATSIDRVPEAF
>TRBV10-3|TRBJ2-5
AIKGQGGETQY
>TRBV6-1|TRBJ2-1
ASSSQRRRGNEQF
>TRBV5-1|TRBJ1-1
ASSLGGQGDTEAF
>TRBV20-1|TRBJ2-7
SAFPAGGGEQY
>TRBV20-1|TRBJ2-3
SAREASGPNTDTQY
>TRBV2|TRBJ2-7
ASGKGTSGRNEQY
>TRBV20-1|TRBJ2-2
SASQLAGVSGELF
>TRBV28|TRBJ1-5
ASSFQAPDQPQH
>TRBV27|TRBJ1-2
ASSPKQGGHGYT
>TRBV14|TRBJ2-7
ASSQTSSYEQY
>TRBV11-1|TRBJ2-2
ASSLDVGTLNTGELF
>TRBV7-2|TRBJ2-5
ASSLRQGRPQETQY
>TRBV10-1|TRBJ2-1
ASSQALAGVNEQF
>TRBV4-1|TRBJ2-3
ASSQVTGDTQY
>TRBV6-1|TRBJ1-1
ASTYGGGPEAF
>TRBV20-1|TRBJ2-1
SARTSGGPYNEQF
>TRBV13|TRBJ2-2
ASSFQRGPGELF
>TRBV9|TRBJ2-7
ASSVGGDTYEQY
>TRBV5-1|TRBJ2-2
ASSLRAGRNTGELF
>TRBV9|TRBJ1-6
ASSVSPGSSYNSPLH
>TRBV4-1|TRBJ2-7
ASSQDPTGLRYEQY
>TRBV30|TRBJ2-7
AWSRWGHEQY
>TRBV6-1|TRBJ1-2
ASSETTTIYGYT
>TRBV30|TRBJ2-1
AWSPATGGHDNEQF
>TRBV3-1|TRBJ1-4
ASSRGSSHEKLF
>TRBV19|TRBJ1-5
ASSIRGTARLSNQPQH
>TRBV5-1|TRBJ2-1
ASRLEWGSYNEQF
>TRBV7-9|TRBJ2-6
ASSPAGTGANVLT
>TRBV19|TRBJ1-1
ASMKGARMNTEAF
>TRBV28|TRBJ2-7
ASRIPGGTSGSYEQY
>TRBV28|TRBJ2-3
ASRSGTGDTDTQY
>TRBV5-1|TRBJ2-5
ASSFDRVGGETQY
>TRBV20-1|TRBJ2-7
SAKTSEFERSSYEQY
>TRBV27|TRBJ2-7
ASSWTLGGAYEQY
>TRBV20-1|TRBJ2-5
SARVSGLRETQY
>TRBV5-1|TRBJ2-1
ASSLGGQGEQF
>TRBV11-2|TRBJ2-1
ASSTGQQDYNEQF
>TRBV12-3/TRBV12-4|TRBJ1-1
ASTPEEGLANTEAF
>TRBV28|TRBJ1-2
ASSLPFRGLTYGYT
>TRBV12-3/TRBV12-4|TRBJ2-3
ASSSLAGSSTDTQY
>TRBV7-9|TRBJ2-1
ASSSWRNNEQF
>TRBV5-5|TRBJ2-7
ASSRDRGLHEQY
>TRBV24-1|TRBJ2-5
ATSALGPQETQY
>TRBV20-1|TRBJ2-7
SAPTGGPYEQY
>TRBV27|TRBJ2-7
ASSNSGSNERY
>TRBV5-5|TRBJ1-2
ASSLGAFRENGYT
>TRBV12-3/TRBV12-4|TRBJ1-4
ASSPTGASNEKLF
>TRBV5-8|TRBJ1-4
ASSPGRVTINEKLF
>TRBV5-1|TRBJ2-4
ASSSSGGSNIQY
>TRBV4-1|TRBJ2-5
ASRAGFQETQY